The T cell receptor beta chain described here comes from a study of human T cells and chemical hapten exposure. On the study more broadly: In the sensitization step, 2% DPC was placed on approximately 2 cm by approximately 2 cm of upper inner arm skin. Patients, mostly women, had alopecia areata, alopecia totalis or alopecia universalis. Points from the study as a whole: DPC sensitization left the count of TCRs above 1 in 1000 unchanged.

As the library was built, unique molecular identifiers were attached to individual cDNA molecules. TCRdb re-called the RACE reads with MiXCR, one entry per CDR3 protein. The sample comprises almost 40,000 distinct CDR3 sequences, approximately 7.6% of which are singletons, and 1% to 1.5% rests with the top ten. The sample's time point: pre-sensitization, week 0. Treatment described: therapeutic diphenylcyclopropenone sensitization with weekly scalp DPC. Germline CDR1 SQVTM, CDR2 ANQGSEA. Trimming at V came to 4 bases and at J to 2 bases, leaving 10 bases not matched to a gene. The CDR3 has 16 amino acids. This clonotype was recorded many times. The antigen is unknown.

The TCR originated in a woman aged 45-59 years with alopecia areata. Some clones in this sample may be carry-over from other donors' samples. V is TRBV29-1 and J is TRBJ2-3, with 9 bases matching TRBD1. Source: whole blood, taken in connection with sensitization to the hapten diphenylcyclopropenone (DPC). The CDR3 nucleotides are TGCAGCGTTGGAGCCGGGACAGGGTCATACACAGATACGCAGTATTTT. As protein: CSVGAGTGSYTDTQYF.